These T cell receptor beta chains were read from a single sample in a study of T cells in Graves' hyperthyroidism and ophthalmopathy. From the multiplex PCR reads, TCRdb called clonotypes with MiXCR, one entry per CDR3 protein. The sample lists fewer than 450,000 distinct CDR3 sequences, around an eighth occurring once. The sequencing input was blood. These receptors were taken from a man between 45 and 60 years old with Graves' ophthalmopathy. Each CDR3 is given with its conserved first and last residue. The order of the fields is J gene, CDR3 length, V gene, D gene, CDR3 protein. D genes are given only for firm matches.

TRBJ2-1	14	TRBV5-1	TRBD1	CASRDRPRNNEQFF
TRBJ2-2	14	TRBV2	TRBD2	CARETSGNTGELFF
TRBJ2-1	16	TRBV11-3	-	CASSLELSGSYNEQFF
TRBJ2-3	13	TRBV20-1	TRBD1	CSAPQGSTDTQYF
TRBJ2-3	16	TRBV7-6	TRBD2	CASSLMVAGGTDTQYF
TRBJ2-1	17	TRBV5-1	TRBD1	CASSTGQGAFSYNEQFF
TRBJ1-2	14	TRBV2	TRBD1	CASRDTGGVHGYTF
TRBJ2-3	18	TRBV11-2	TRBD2	CASSLDPKTSGSADTQYF
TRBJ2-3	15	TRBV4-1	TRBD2	CASSPAGTSGDTQYF
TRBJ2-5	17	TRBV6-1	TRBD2	CASSERTSGRARETQYF
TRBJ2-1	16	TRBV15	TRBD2	CATSSVTSGKVGEQFF
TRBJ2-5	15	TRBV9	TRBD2	CASSVAGGPSETQYF
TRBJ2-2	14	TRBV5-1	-	CASSLELGSGELFF
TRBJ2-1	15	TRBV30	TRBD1	CAWSRTGGSYNEQFF
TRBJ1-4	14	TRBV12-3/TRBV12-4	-	CASSLTGLNEKLFF
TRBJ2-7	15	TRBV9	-	CASSRSGTAVYEQYF
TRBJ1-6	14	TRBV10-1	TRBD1	CASSRDRANSPLHF
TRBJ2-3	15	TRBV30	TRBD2	CAWSVGGRAEDTQYF
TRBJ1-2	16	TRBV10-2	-	CASSVLARNTVFGYTF
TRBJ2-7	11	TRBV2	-	CASIAEHEQYF
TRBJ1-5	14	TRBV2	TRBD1	CASGTGGRNQPQHF
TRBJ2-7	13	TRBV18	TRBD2	CASSLGGIYEQYF
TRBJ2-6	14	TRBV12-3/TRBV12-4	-	CASRRTSGANVLTF
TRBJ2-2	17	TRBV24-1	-	CATSEYPTGDGTGELFF
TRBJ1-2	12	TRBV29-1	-	CSVPAAQGGYTF
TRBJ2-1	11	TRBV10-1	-	CASLERDEQFF
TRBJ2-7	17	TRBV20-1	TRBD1	CSARGPPADRGGYEQYF
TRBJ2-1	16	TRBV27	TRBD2	CASSSPAGDSYNEQFF
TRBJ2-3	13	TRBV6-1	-	CASDPMSTDTQYF
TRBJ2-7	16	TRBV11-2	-	CASSRQSLAGKDEQYF